This T cell receptor (beta chain) was profiled in a study of shared clonotypes between healthy human individuals. Study-wide context: In total, the donors were two women and a few men aged 18 to 49.

The CDR3 spans 14 residues. The germline CDR1 and CDR2 sequences are LNHDA and SQIVND (reference sequence). Trimming removed 3 bases from V and 3 bases from J; junction bases left unmatched: 2. Template amounts of roughly 0.3 ug DNA, 30,000 or so T cell genomes, were employed in unsorted PBMC replicate PCRs. The assay was immunoSEQ multiplex PCR, and TCRdb's table has in-frame clones only and misses some. The sample carries a few hundred thousand clones, around 79% recorded once. Every one of the donors was a Caucasian adult that lived in Nashville, Tennessee. For unsorted samples, genomic DNA was extracted from approximately 90 million PBMCs.

The V and J genes are TRBV19 and TRBJ2-1, with TRBD1 identical over 7 bases. The sequence derives from a woman in her forties in good health. Some clones in this sample may be carry-over from other donors' samples. The sequenced sample consisted of PBMCs. The CDR3 sequence is CASSMGQSYNEQFF. For the CDR3, the DNA is TGTGCCAGTAGTATGGGACAGAGCTACAATGAGCAGTTCTTC.